Described below is a single TCR beta chain sequence and its context. Its antigen remains unidentified. This entry comes from a study of OX40 agonist ivuxolimab in advanced cancers. The wider study: The group had a mean age of roughly 65 years, ranged from 23 to 79, and was just under 85% male. There were three patients with partial responses, one having hepatocellular carcinoma and two cutaneous melanoma. Study results and limitations: The study found that CD8+ T cells averaged more expanded clones than CD4+. Low normalized T-cell clonal expansion was also seen in some nonresponders.

Some clones are missing from TCRdb's copy, which holds only in-frame ones; the method was immunoSEQ multiplex PCR. The sample shows tens of thousands of clones, 80% to 90% of them seen only once. The CDR3 has 14 amino acids. Germline V gives CDR1 SGHVS, CDR2 FQNEAQ. With 0 bases removed from V and 1 base from J, the gap between germline ends came to 3 bases. This TCR derives from an adult with an advanced solid tumor such as melanoma, head and neck, liver or kidney cancer. This material consisted of CD4+ or CD8+ T cells sorted from blood, taken in a trial of the OX40 agonist ivuxolimab. The rearrangement links TRBV7-8 to TRBJ2-2; D remains ambiguous. The CDR3 sequence: CASSLAENTGELFF. The DNA for the CDR3 is TGTGCCAGCAGCTTAGCCGAGAACACCGGGGAGCTGTTTTTT.